This TCR beta chain was documented in a study of identical twins. Findings and caveats of the study: Low generation probability was overrepresented in out-of-frame alpha sequences shared by twins. Beta clonotypes that were abundant in cord blood contained fewer insertions, a pattern absent from memory repertoires.

MiXCR was run by TCRdb on the 5' RACE reads, yielding one entry per CDR3 protein. The profile shows under 250,000 distinct CDR3 sequences, 6% to 8.5% of them singletons. This clonotype was detected many times. Its antigen is unidentified. Germline CDR1 SGDLS, CDR2 YYNGEE. CDR3 length equals 15 residues. The V end lost 3 bases, the J end lost 0 bases, and 10 bases lay between the germline ends. These data also featured in a second study, about yellow fever vaccine responses in identical twins. According to that study: Reportedly, twins showed a vaccine T cell response that looked partly convergent and partly personalized.

V is TRBV9 and J is TRBJ1-5, with D perhaps TRBD1 (5 bases). The origin of this receptor is a young woman in good health. What was sequenced was CD8+ T cells sorted from blood. The CDR3 DNA reads TGTGCCAGCAGCGGGGACGGTCATAGCAATCAGCCCCAGCATTTT. It yields the protein CASSGDGHSNQPQHF.